This T cell receptor beta chain was obtained from a study of immune evolution from preneoplasia to lung adenocarcinoma. About the research overall: HLA loss of heterozygosity: about 7% AIS, roughly 15% MIA, over 30% ADC, none AAH.

Between the mid-2010s and the late 2010s, patients underwent resection in Japan or China. This clone has just a few counts. Trimming shortened V by 0 bases and J by 7 bases, and 18 bases separated the two germline ends. Germline V gene sequence: CDR1 GTSNPN, CDR2 SVGIG (reference sequence). This CDR3 contains 16 residues. Clones were sequenced by immunoSEQ multiplex PCR, and TCRdb holds only the in-frame ones, with some missing. The sample has approximately 4,300 clones; approximately 89% are singletons. Sequencing was carried out using FFPE lung adenocarcinoma in situ tissue. The sequence derives from a person aged 55-80 years with lung adenocarcinoma. The chain joins TRBV30 to TRBJ1-4, with a tentative D call TRBD1 (5 bases). The CDR3 loop reads CAWSVAGPQGGEKLFF. The DNA for the CDR3 is TGTGCCTGGAGTGTGGCGGGGCCGCAGGGAGGTGAAAAACTGTTTTTT.